The 5 T cell receptor beta chains presented below share a single source sample, sequenced in a study of T cell changes during pregnancy in multiple sclerosis. The repertoire was sequenced with immunoSEQ multiplex PCR; TCRdb's copy has only in-frame clones and lacks some. This table holds under 85,000 clones, just over 90% found once. Sequenced here: CD4+ T cells from peripheral blood mononuclear cells, sampled before pregnancy. These receptors came from a female donor with multiple sclerosis, enrolled in a pregnancy study.

The V call is TRBV9, the J call TRBJ2-4; TRBD1 agrees at 8 bases. Germline V gene data show CDR1 as SGDLS and CDR2 as YYNGEE. J lost 0 bases, V lost 4 bases, and 6 bases had no gene match. This CDR3 region has 16 residues. The CDR3 loop is CASSTQQGGAKNIQYF. CDR3 nucleotide sequence: TGTGCCAGCAGCACTCAACAGGGGGGAGCCAAAAACATTCAGTACTTC.

The chain is built from TRBV7-2 and TRBJ2-1; 14 bases align to TRBD2. This CDR3 comprises 16 residues. The germline gives CDR1 SGHTA, CDR2 FQGNSA. V dropped 4 bases and J dropped 5; count of bases not matched to a gene: 4. The CDR3 loop is CASSSGTSGRHNEQFF. The CDR3 DNA sequence: TGTGCCAGCAGCTCTGGGACTAGCGGGAGACACAATGAGCAGTTCTTC.

The rearrangement links TRBV14 to TRBJ1-5; a weak D match, TRBD1 (6 bases). The V end was cut by 0 bases, the J end by 7 bases, with 13 bases between. The length of the CDR3 is 15 residues. Germline-derived CDR1 and CDR2 are SGHDN and FVKESK. CDR3 in amino acids: CASSQERGTKQPQHF. The CDR3 nucleotides read TGTGCCAGCAGCCAAGAGAGGGGGACTAAACAGCCCCAGCATTTT.

This rearrangement joins TRBV5-4 to TRBJ2-1; TRBD2 agrees at 13 bases. The ends lost 4 bases at V and 10 bases at J; junction bases unmatched: 8. The CDR3 runs 15 residues. Germline V gene lookup returns CDR1 SGHNT and CDR2 YYREEE (reference sequence). The CDR3 region has the DNA TGTGCCAGCAGCACGGGACTAGCGGGGATTGGGGAGCAGTTCTTC. This sequence encodes CASSTGLAGIGEQFF.

The V call is TRBV28, the J call TRBJ1-1; 8 positions match TRBD1. Germline V gives CDR1 MDHEN, CDR2 SYDVKM. CDR3 length: 16 amino acids. V shed 4 bases and J 0 bases; nucleotides not matched to a gene: 7. The CDR3 bases are TGTGCCAGCAGTTCTCGACAGGGGTCGATGAACACTGAAGCTTTCTTT. Translating it yields CASSSRQGSMNTEAFF.